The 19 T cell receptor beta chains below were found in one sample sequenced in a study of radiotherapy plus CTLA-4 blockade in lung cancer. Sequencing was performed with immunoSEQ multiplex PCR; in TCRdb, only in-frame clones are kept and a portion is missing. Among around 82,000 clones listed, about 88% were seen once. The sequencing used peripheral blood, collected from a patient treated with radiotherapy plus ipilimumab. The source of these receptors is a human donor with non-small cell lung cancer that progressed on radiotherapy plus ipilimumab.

As DNA, the CDR3 is TGTGCCAGCAGCGTAGGGCCAGGGAGCTCCTACGAGCAGTACTTC. It translates to CASSVGPGSSYEQYF. This chain uses TRBV9 with TRBJ2-7, with D possibly called TRBD1 or TRBD2 (5 bases each). Germline CDR1 SGDLS, CDR2 YYNGEE. The CDR3 contains 15 residues. V lost 0 bases and J lost 0, with 10 bases in between.

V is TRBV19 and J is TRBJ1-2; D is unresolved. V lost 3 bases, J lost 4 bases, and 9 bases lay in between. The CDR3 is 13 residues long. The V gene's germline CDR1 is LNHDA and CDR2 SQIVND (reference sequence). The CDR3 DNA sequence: TGTGCCAGTAGTATTCCGGGCATCTATGGCTACACCTTC. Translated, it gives CASSIPGIYGYTF.

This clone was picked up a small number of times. CDR3 loop: CASSLGGVTDTQYF. The CDR3, as DNA: TGTGCCAGCAGCTTAGGGGGGGTTACAGATACGCAGTATTTT. The rearrangement uses TRBV11-3 and TRBJ2-3; possibly TRBD2 for D (6 bases). Trimming left V 1 base short and J 3 bases short, with 8 bases between. CDR1 and CDR2 from the germline V gene are SGHNT and YENEEA. CDR3 length: 14 amino acids.

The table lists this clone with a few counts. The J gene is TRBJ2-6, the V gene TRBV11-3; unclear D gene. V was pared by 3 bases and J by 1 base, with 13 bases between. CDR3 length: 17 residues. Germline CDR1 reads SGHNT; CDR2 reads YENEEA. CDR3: CASSFGVRESGANVLTF. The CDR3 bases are TGTGCCAGCAGCTTTGGGGTGCGAGAGTCTGGGGCCAACGTCCTGACTTTC.

The CDR3 DNA is TGCGCCAGCAGCTTCAGGGACCCGAACACCGGGGAGCTGTTTTTT. This encodes CASSFRDPNTGELFF. This chain links TRBV5-1 with TRBJ2-2; D possibly matches TRBD1 or TRBD2 (5 bases each). Germline lookup yields CDR1 SGHRS and CDR2 YFSETQ. This CDR3 comprises 15 residues. Trimming took 2 bases from V and 0 from J, leaving 8 bases between them.

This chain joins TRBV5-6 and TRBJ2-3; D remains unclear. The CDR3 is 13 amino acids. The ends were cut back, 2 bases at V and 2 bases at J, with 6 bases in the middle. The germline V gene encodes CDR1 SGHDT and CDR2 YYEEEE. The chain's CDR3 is CASSLGNTDTQYF. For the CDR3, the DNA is TGTGCCAGCAGCTTAGGGAACACAGATACGCAGTATTTT.

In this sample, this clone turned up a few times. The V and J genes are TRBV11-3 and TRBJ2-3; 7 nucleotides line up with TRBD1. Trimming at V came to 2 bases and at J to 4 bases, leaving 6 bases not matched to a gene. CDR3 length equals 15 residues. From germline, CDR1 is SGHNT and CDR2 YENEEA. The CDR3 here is CASSLYRGGADTQYF. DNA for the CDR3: TGTGCCAGCAGCTTATACCGAGGGGGCGCAGATACGCAGTATTTT.

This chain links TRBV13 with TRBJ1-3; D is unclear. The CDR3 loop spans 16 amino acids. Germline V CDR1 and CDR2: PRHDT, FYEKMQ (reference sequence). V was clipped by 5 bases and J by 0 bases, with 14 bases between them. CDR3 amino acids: CASSAPGEGSGNTIYF. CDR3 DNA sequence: TGTGCCAGCAGCGCACCTGGGGAAGGCTCTGGAAACACCATATATTTT.

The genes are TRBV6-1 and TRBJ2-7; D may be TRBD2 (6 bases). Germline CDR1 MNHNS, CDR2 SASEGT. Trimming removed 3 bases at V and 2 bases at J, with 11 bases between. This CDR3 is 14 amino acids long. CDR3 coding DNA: TGTGCCAGCAGTGACGGGGGAACAACCTACGAGCAGTACTTC. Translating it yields CASSDGGTTYEQYF.

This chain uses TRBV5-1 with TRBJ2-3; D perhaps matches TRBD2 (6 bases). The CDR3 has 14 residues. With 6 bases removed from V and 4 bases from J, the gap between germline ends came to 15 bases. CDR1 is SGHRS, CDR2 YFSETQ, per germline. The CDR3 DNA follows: TGCGCCAGCACCGGGGGAGGTTCCCCAGATACGCAGTATTTT. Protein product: CASTGGGSPDTQYF.

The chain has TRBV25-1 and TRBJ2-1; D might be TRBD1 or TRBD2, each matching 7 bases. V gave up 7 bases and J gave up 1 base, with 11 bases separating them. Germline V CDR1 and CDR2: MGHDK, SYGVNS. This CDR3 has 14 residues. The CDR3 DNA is TGTGCCAGCACCCAGGGGGGGTCCTACAATGAGCAGTTCTTC. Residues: CASTQGGSYNEQFF.

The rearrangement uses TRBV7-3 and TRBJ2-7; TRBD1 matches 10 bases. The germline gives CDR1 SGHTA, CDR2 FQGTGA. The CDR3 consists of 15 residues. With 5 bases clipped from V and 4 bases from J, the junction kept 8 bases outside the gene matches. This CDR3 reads CASSLTGTGEYEQYF. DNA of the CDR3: TGTGCCAGCAGCCTGACCGGGACAGGGGAATACGAGCAGTACTTC. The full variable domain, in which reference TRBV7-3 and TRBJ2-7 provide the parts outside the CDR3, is GAGVSQTPSNKVTEKGKYVELRCDPISGHTALYWYRQSLGQGPEFLIYFQGTGAADDSGLPNDRFFAVRPEGSVSTLKIQRTERGDSAVYLCASSLTGTGEYEQYFGPGTRLTVT.

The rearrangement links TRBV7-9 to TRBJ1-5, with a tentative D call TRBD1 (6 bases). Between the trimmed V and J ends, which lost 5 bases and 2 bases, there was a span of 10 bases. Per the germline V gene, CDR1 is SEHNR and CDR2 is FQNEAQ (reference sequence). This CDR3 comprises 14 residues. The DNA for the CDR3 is TGTGCCAGCAGCCCCGGACAGCGCAATCAGCCCCAGCATTTT. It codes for CASSPGQRNQPQHF.

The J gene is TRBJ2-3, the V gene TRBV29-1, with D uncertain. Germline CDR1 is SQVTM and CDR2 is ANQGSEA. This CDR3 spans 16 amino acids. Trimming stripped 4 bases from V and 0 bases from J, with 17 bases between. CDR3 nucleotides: TGCAGCGTTGTAGAGCTTAGTCCATATAGCACAGATACGCAGTATTTT. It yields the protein CSVVELSPYSTDTQYF.

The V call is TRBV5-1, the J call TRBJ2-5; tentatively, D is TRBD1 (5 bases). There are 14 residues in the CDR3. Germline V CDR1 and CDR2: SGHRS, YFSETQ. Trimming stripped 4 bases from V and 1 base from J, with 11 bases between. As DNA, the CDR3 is TGCGCCAGCAGCCCGCGACAGCCCCAAGAGACCCAGTACTTC. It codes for CASSPRQPQETQYF.

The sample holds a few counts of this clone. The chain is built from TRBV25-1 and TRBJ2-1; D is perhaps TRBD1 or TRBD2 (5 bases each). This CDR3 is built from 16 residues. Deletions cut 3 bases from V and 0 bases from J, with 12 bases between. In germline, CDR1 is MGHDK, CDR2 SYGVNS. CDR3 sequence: CASSDLGPSSYNEQFF. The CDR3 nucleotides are TGTGCCAGCAGTGATCTGGGACCGAGCTCCTACAATGAGCAGTTCTTC.

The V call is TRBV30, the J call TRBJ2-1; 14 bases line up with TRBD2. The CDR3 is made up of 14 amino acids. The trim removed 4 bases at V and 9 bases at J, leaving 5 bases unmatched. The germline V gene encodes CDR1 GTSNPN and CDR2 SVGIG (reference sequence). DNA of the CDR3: TGTGCCTGGACGGGACTAGCGGGAGCGGGTGAGCAGTTCTTC. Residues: CAWTGLAGAGEQFF.

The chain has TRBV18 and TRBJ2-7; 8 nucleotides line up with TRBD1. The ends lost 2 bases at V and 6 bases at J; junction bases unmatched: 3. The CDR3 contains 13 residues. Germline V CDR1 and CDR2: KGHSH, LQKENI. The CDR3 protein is CASSPLTGAEQYF. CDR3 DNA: TGTGCCAGCTCACCATTGACAGGGGCCGAGCAGTACTTC.

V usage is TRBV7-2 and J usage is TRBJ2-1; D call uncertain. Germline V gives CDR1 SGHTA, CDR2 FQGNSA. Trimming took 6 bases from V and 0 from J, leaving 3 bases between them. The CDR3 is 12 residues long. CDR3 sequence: CASRISYNEQFF. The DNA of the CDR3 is TGTGCCAGCAGGATCTCCTACAATGAGCAGTTCTTC.